These T cell receptor beta chains were read from a single sample in a study of T cell responses to AZD1222 COVID-19 vaccine. Generated by immunoSEQ multiplex PCR, the TCRdb table keeps only in-frame clones and is missing some. The data contain some 130,000 clones, approximately 88% of them singletons. Sequenced material: peripheral blood, taken on day 0 of AZD1222 vaccination. All receptors come from an adult in good health. Both conserved end residues are part of each CDR3. The D gene is left open where the match is weak. Where a row states a size, it is once, few, many or the class of an expanded clone; other rows omit it.

v_call	j_call	d_call	clone_size	cdr3_nt	cdr3_aa
TRBV2	TRBJ2-2	TRBD2	-	TGTGCCAGCAGTGAAGGCTACCCCGGGGGACTAGGAGGCACCGGGGAGCTGTTTTTT	CASSEGYPGGLGGTGELFF
TRBV2	TRBJ1-2	-	-	TGTGCCAGCAGTGCACAGGGTAGCTATGGCTACACCTTC	CASSAQGSYGYTF
TRBV4-2	TRBJ1-1	-	-	TGTGCCAGCAGCCAAGATCGCATGAACACTGAAGCTTTCTTT	CASSQDRMNTEAFF
TRBV3-1/TRBV3-2	TRBJ1-1	-	-	TGTGCCAGCAGCCGACAGCCGGGGGGGCATGGCACTGAAGCTTTCTTT	CASSRQPGGHGTEAFF
TRBV6-2/TRBV6-3	TRBJ1-3	-	-	TGTGCCAGCAGCTCCATTGTGGCAGTTGGAAACACCATATATTTT	CASSSIVAVGNTIYF
TRBV19	TRBJ2-3	TRBD2	-	TGTGCCAGTAGTATATCCCTCCTAGCGGGGCGAGCCGCAGATACGCAGTATTTT	CASSISLLAGRAADTQYF
TRBV2	TRBJ2-7	-	-	TGTGCCAGCAGTCCGGGACGGCAAGCCTACGAGCAGTACTTC	CASSPGRQAYEQYF
TRBV24-1	TRBJ1-5	-	-	TGTGCCACCAGCCCGGGCGGCAATCAGCCCCAGCATTTT	CATSPGGNQPQHF
TRBV19	TRBJ1-1	TRBD1	-	TGTGCCAGTAGCGACAGGGGGGGAACTGAAGCTTTCTTT	CASSDRGGTEAFF
TRBV5-1	TRBJ1-3	TRBD1	-	TGCGCCAGCAGCTTCTCGACAGGGGGTGCCTCTGGAAACACCATATATTTT	CASSFSTGGASGNTIYF
TRBV11-3	TRBJ2-4	-	-	TGTGCCAGCAGCTTAGATAGCCGCGCCTCCCAAGGTACCAAAAACATTCAGTACTTC	CASSLDSRASQGTKNIQYF
TRBV30	TRBJ2-7	TRBD2	once	TGTGCCTGGAGTGTAACGGTACTAGCGGGTACCTCCTACGAGCAGTACTTC	CAWSVTVLAGTSYEQYF
TRBV29-1	TRBJ1-1	TRBD1	-	TGCAGCGTTGGATACAGGGGGCGTGACACTGAAGCTTTCTTT	CSVGYRGRDTEAFF
TRBV15	TRBJ1-2	TRBD1	-	TGTGCCACCAGCAGAGGACAGGGAGGTGGCTATGGCTACACCTTC	CATSRGQGGGYGYTF
TRBV5-1	TRBJ1-4	TRBD1	once	TGCGCCAGCAGCCTGACAGGGGAGGCTAATGAAAAACTGTTTTTT	CASSLTGEANEKLFF
TRBV30	TRBJ1-5	-	-	TGTGCCTGGAGTGTTAATGGAGATCAGCCCCAGCATTTT	CAWSVNGDQPQHF
TRBV27	TRBJ2-6	-	-	TGTGCCAGCAGTTCCCGGGGGCGGACCCTCTCTGGGGCCAACGTCCTGACTTTC	CASSSRGRTLSGANVLTF
TRBV12-5	TRBJ1-5	-	few	TGTGCTAGTGGTTTGGGGGCCAATAGCAATCAGCCCCAGCATTTT	CASGLGANSNQPQHF
TRBV12-3/TRBV12-4	TRBJ1-5	-	-	TGTGCCAGCAAACTTTATGGAAATCAGCCCCAGCATTTT	CASKLYGNQPQHF
TRBV5-1	TRBJ1-1	TRBD1	-	TGCGCCAGCAGCTTTCTGGTGGGACAGGGATCAGAAGCTTTCTTT	CASSFLVGQGSEAFF
TRBV6-5	TRBJ2-2	-	few	TGTGCCAGCAGTTACTCGAGAGGGTTGCTGTTTTTT	CASSYSRGLLFF
TRBV5-4	TRBJ1-6	-	-	TGTGCCAGCAGCTTGGACCGACCCATTAATAATTCACCCCTCCACTTT	CASSLDRPINNSPLHF
TRBV4-1	TRBJ1-1	TRBD1	few	TGCGCCAGCAGCCGGACAGGGGGGAGGACTGAAGCTTTCTTT	CASSRTGGRTEAFF
TRBV4-2	TRBJ2-3	-	-	TGTGCCAGCAGCCACAAGCTGGGAGATACGCAGTATTTT	CASSHKLGDTQYF
TRBV15	TRBJ2-2	-	-	TGTGCCACCAGCAGAGAGTGGAACAGTCTCACCGGGGAGCTGTTTTTT	CATSREWNSLTGELFF
TRBV24-1	TRBJ2-3	TRBD1	-	TGTGCCACCAGTGATTTTACAGGGGGCAAAAAAAGAGATACGCAGTATTTT	CATSDFTGGKKRDTQYF
TRBV3-1/TRBV3-2	TRBJ1-3	-	-	TGTGCCAGCAGCCAAGTCGGAAACACCATATATTTT	CASSQVGNTIYF
TRBV27	TRBJ1-2	-	-	TGTGCCAGCAGTTTAAGACGCCCCGGGGATGGCTACACCTTC	CASSLRRPGDGYTF
TRBV11-2	TRBJ2-3	TRBD1	-	TGTGCCAGCAGCTACGGGGGACAGGGGGCGGATTTT	CASSYGGQGADF
TRBV3-1/TRBV3-2	TRBJ1-1	-	-	TGTGCCAGCAGCCAGAAGGGGAGGGAAGCTTTCTTT	CASSQKGREAFF
TRBV6-5	TRBJ2-5	-	-	TGTGCCAGCAGTTATTCGGGGGCAGGGGAGACCCAGTACTTC	CASSYSGAGETQYF
TRBV28	TRBJ1-6	-	once	TGTGCCAGCAGTTTATCGGGACAAGATTATTCACCCCTCCACTTT	CASSLSGQDYSPLHF
TRBV9	TRBJ2-3	TRBD2	few	TGTGCCAGCAGCGTAGCCGTCTCGGGGGGGCTCACAGATACGCAGTATTTT	CASSVAVSGGLTDTQYF
TRBV6-5	TRBJ1-2	TRBD1	-	TGTGCCAGCAGCCCCGGGACAGGGTATTACGGCTACACCTTC	CASSPGTGYYGYTF
TRBV5-6	TRBJ2-5	-	-	TGTGCCAGCAGTTTATGGCTTGCAGGGCAAGAGACCCAGTACTTC	CASSLWLAGQETQYF
TRBV18	TRBJ1-2	TRBD1	once	TGTGCCAGCTCATCTACCTCGGGACAGGCCTATGGCTACACCTTC	CASSSTSGQAYGYTF
TRBV6-1	TRBJ1-1	-	-	TGTGCCAGCAGTGAAGTACCCAGGAACACTGAAGCTTTCTTT	CASSEVPRNTEAFF
TRBV7-8	TRBJ2-7	-	-	TGTGCCAGCAGCCGCTCCGGGAGCCACGAGCAGTACTTC	CASSRSGSHEQYF
TRBV28	TRBJ1-2	TRBD1	-	TGTGCCAGCAGTTTCCAGGGGGCCTGGGGCTACACCTTC	CASSFQGAWGYTF
TRBV27	TRBJ1-6	TRBD1	-	TGTGCCAGCAGGCTAGCGGGACAGTATTCACCCCTCCACTTT	CASRLAGQYSPLHF
TRBV6-1	TRBJ2-3	TRBD2	-	TGTGCCAGCAGTGAGAGGGGCGGGGGGGCCTCCCGCACAGATACGCAGTATTTT	CASSERGGGASRTDTQYF